This TCR beta chain emerged from a study of shared clonotypes between healthy human individuals. The method was immunoSEQ multiplex PCR; TCRdb's version includes in-frame clones alone and lacks a portion of them. The sample contains roughly 1,600,000 clones, around 98.5% of which appear only once. The CDR3 has 13 amino acids. The germline V gene has CDR1 KGHSH and CDR2 LQKENI. Trimming removed 6 bases from V and 4 bases from J, with 10 bases in between. This clone is a singleton in its sample. The sample holds other DNA sequences that translate to the same CDR3. This sequence was found in a man younger than 45 in good health. The gene calls are TRBV18 and TRBJ2-1; maybe TRBD2 (6 bases). The specimen sequenced was naive CD4+ T cells sorted from blood. Noted subset: CD45RA+ positively selected. The CDR3 coding sequence is TGTGCCAGCTCCCCGGGACTTTACAATGAGCAGTTCTTC. Protein: CASSPGLYNEQFF.